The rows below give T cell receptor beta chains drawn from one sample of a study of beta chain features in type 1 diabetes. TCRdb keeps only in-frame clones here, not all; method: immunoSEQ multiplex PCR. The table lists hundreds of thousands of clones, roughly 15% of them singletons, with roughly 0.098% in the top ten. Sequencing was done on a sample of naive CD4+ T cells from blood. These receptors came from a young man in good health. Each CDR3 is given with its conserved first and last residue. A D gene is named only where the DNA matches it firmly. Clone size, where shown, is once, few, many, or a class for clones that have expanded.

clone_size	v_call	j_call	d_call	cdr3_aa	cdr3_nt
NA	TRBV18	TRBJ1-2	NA	CASSPDIGPYGYTF	TGTGCCAGCTCTCCAGACATCGGGCCTTATGGCTACACCTTC
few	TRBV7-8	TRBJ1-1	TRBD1	CLDRVAMNTEAFF	TGTCTCGACAGGGTCGCCATGAACACTGAAGCTTTCTTT
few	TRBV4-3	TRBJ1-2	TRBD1	CASSHRDRALNYGYTF	TGCGCCAGCAGCCACAGAGACAGGGCGTTAAACTATGGCTACACCTTC
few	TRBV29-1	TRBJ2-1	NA	CSTGLVGSSYNEQFF	TGCAGCACTGGACTGGTTGGTTCCTCCTACAATGAGCAGTTCTTC
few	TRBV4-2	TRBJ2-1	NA	CASSQGNNEQFF	TGTGCCAGCAGCCAAGGAAACAATGAGCAGTTCTTC
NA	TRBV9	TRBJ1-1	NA	CASSVEVDGKAFF	TGTGCCAGCAGCGTAGAGGTAGACGGTAAAGCTTTCTTT
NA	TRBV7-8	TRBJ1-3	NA	CASSLVWQGGNTIYF	TGTGCCAGCAGCTTAGTTTGGCAGGGCGGAAACACCATATATTTT
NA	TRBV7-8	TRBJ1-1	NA	CASSTLVGGPYTEAFF	TGTGCCAGCAGCACTTTGGTTGGGGGGCCATACACTGAAGCTTTCTTT
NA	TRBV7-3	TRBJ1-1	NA	CASSPRARIPFMVMNTEAFF	TGTGCCAGCAGCCCCAGAGCGAGAATTCCATTTATGGTTATGAACACTGAAGCTTTCTTT
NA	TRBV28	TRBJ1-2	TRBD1	CASSSPTAGTGDNYGYTF	TGTGCCAGCAGTTCCCCGACCGCCGGGACAGGGGATAACTATGGCTACACCTTC
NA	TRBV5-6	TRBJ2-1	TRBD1	CASSYRGASYNEQFF	TGTGCCAGCAGCTACAGGGGGGCATCCTACAATGAGCAGTTCTTC
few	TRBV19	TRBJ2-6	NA	CASSIDGRSSGANVLTF	TGTGCCAGTAGTATAGACGGCAGAAGCTCTGGGGCCAACGTCCTGACTTTC
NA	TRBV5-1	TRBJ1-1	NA	CASSRTVMNTEAFF	TGCGCCAGCAGCCGGACAGTGATGAACACTGAAGCTTTCTTT
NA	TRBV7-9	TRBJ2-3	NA	CASSTEPDTQYF	TGTGCCAGCAGCACCGAGCCGGATACGCAGTATTTT
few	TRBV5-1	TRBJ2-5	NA	CASSLASQETQYF	TGCGCCAGCAGCTTGGCCAGTCAAGAGACCCAGTACTTC
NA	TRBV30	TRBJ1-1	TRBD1	CAWTKGVGQGRANTEAFF	TGTGCCTGGACGAAAGGGGTCGGACAGGGGCGAGCGAACACTGAAGCTTTCTTT
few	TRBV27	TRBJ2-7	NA	CASSLRGRSYEQYF	TGTGCCAGCAGTTTGAGGGGACGCTCCTACGAGCAGTACTTC
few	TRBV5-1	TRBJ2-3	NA	CASSLARSDTQYF	TGCGCCAGCAGCTTGGCTCGGTCTGATACGCAGTATTTT
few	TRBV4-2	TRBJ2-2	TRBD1	CASSQIPTGVTGELFF	TGTGCCAGCAGCCAAATTCCGACAGGGGTCACCGGGGAGCTGTTTTTT
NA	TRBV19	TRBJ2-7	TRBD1	CASRGTGYAYEQYF	TGTGCCAGTAGAGGGACAGGGTACGCCTACGAGCAGTACTTC
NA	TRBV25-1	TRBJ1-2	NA	CASSEMEDRTNYGYTF	TGTGCCAGCAGTGAAATGGAGGACAGAACTAACTATGGCTACACCTTC
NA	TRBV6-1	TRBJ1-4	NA	CATESTNEKLFF	TGTGCCACCGAGTCAACTAATGAAAAACTGTTTTTT
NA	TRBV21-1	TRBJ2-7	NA	CASSSSSGTDPYEQYF	TGTGCCAGCAGCTCCTCCTCCGGGACGGACCCCTACGAGCAGTACTTC
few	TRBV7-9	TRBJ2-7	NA	CASSRTEGLSEQYF	TGTGCCAGCAGCCGGACAGAAGGTTTGAGCGAGCAGTACTTC
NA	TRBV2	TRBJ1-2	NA	CASRTVGYGYTF	TGTGCCAGCAGGACAGTGGGCTATGGCTACACCTTC
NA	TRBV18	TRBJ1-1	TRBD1	CASSQTTGVNTEAFF	TGTGCCAGCTCACAAACTACAGGGGTAAACACTGAAGCTTTCTTT
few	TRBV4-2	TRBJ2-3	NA	CASSQDVGLRTDTQYF	TGTGCCAGCAGCCAAGATGTGGGGTTACGCACAGATACGCAGTATTTT
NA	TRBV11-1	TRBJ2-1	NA	CASARWDEQFF	TGTGCCAGCGCCAGGTGGGATGAGCAGTTCTTC
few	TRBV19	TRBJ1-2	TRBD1	CASSGGRDYGYTF	TGTGCCAGCTCAGGGGGCAGGGACTATGGCTACACCTTC
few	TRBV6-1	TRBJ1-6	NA	CASSDVGSYNSPLHF	TGTGCCAGCAGTGATGTGGGCTCCTATAATTCACCCCTCCACTTT